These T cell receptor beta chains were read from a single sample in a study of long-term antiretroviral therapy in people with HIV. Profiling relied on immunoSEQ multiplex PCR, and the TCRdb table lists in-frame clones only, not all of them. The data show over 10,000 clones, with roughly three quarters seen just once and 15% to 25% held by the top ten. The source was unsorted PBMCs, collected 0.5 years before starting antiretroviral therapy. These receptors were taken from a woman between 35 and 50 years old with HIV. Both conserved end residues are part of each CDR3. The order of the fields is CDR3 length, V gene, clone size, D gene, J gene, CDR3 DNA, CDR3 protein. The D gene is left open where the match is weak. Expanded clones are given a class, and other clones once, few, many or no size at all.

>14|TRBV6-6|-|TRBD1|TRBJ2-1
TGTGCCAGCAGGTCTCCCGGGACAGGGGATGAGCAGTTCTTC
CASRSPGTGDEQFF
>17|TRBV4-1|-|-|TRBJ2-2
TGCGCCAGCAGCCATCTACCCGGGACGGAGAACACCGGGGAGCTGTTTTTT
CASSHLPGTENTGELFF
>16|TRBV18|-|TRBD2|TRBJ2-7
TGTGCCAGCTCACCGGGACTAGCGGGGGATATATACGAGCAGTACTTC
CASSPGLAGDIYEQYF
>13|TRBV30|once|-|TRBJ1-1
TGTGCCTGGAGTAACGAGATGAACACTGAAGCTTTCTTT
CAWSNEMNTEAFF
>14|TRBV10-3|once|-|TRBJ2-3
TGTGCCATCAGTGTCGGACCCACGGGAGATACGCAGTATTTT
CAISVGPTGDTQYF
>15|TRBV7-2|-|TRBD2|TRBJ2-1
TGTGCCAGCAGCTTAGGCCTAGCGGGGAACAATGAGCAGTTCTTC
CASSLGLAGNNEQFF
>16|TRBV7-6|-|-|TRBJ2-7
TGTGCCAGCAGCCCCGCCGGGACCACTGGTGTCCACGAGCAGTACTTC
CASSPAGTTGVHEQYF
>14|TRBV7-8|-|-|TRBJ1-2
TGTGCCAGCAGCTCAACTGGAGCTAACTATGGCTACACCTTC
CASSSTGANYGYTF
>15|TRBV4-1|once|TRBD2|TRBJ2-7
TGCGCCAGCAGCCGAGTACTAGCGGGAGTCGACGAGCAGTACTTC
CASSRVLAGVDEQYF
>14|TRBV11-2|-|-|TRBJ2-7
TGTGCCAGCAGCTTAGCGATGTGGCGGGACGAGCAGTACTTC
CASSLAMWRDEQYF
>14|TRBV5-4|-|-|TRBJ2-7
TGTGCCAGCAGCTTGGGAAGCCGCCCCTACGAGCAGTACTTC
CASSLGSRPYEQYF
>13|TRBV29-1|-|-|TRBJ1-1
TGCAGCGTTGAACGACATACGAACACTGAAGCTTTCTTT
CSVERHTNTEAFF
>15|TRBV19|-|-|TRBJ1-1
TGTGCCAGTAGTATATGGGCAGAGAGGAACACTGAAGCTTTCTTT
CASSIWAERNTEAFF
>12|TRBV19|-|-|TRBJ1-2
TGTGCCAGTAGGACCTTCCCCGATGGCTACACCTTC
CASRTFPDGYTF
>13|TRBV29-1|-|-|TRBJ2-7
TGCAGCGTTGGGACGGGACACTCCTACGAGCAGTACTTC
CSVGTGHSYEQYF
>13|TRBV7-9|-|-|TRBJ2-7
TGTGCCAGCAGCTTAGTGGACAGCTACGAGCAGTACTTC
CASSLVDSYEQYF
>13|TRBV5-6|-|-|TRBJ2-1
TGTGCCAGCAGCGTCCCCCCTAGCCATGAGCAGTTCTTC
CASSVPPSHEQFF
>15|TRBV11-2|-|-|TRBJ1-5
TGTGCCAGCAGCTTAGGAGCAGGGATAAATCAGCCCCAGCATTTT
CASSLGAGINQPQHF
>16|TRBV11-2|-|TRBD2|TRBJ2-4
TGTGCCAGCAGCCTAGGGGATAGCGGGGGGGCGTACATTCAGTACTTC
CASSLGDSGGAYIQYF
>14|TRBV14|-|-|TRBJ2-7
TGTGCCAGCAGCCAAGTTTCCGGAGCCTACGAGCAGTACTTC
CASSQVSGAYEQYF
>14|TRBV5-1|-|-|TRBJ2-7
TGCGCCAGCAGCCCAGGACAGATACCTGGGGAGCAGTACTTC
CASSPGQIPGEQYF
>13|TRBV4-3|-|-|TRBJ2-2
TGCGCCAGCAGCCCCGGGTCCACCGGGGAGCTGTTTTTT
CASSPGSTGELFF
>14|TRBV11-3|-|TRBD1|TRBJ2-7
TGTGCCAGCAGCCAGGGACAGGGGGCGGTCGAGCAGTACTTC
CASSQGQGAVEQYF
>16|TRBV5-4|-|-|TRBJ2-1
TGTGCCAGCATCCACGGGGACCAAAAGACGGGTTATGAGCAGTTCTTC
CASIHGDQKTGYEQFF
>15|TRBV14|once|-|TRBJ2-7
TGTGCCAGCAGCCAAGATATGGCCCCGACGGGGGTAAAGTACTTC
CASSQDMAPTGVKYF
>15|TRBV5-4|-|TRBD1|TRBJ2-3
TGTGCCTTTCTACTTGGGGACAGAAACACAGATACGCAGTATTTT
CAFLLGDRNTDTQYF
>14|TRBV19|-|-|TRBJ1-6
TGTGCCAGTAGTATCGCTGGGGGCTATTCACCCCTCCACTTT
CASSIAGGYSPLHF
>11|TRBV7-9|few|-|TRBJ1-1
TGTGCCAGCAGCTTGTTTGAAGAAGCTTTCTTT
CASSLFEEAFF